This T cell receptor beta chain comes out of a study of T cell changes during pregnancy in multiple sclerosis. CDR1 is SGHNT, CDR2 YYREEE, per germline (reference sequence). Between the trimmed V and J ends, which lost 2 bases and 8 bases, there was a span of 16 bases. CDR3 length: 14 residues. Here immunoSEQ multiplex PCR was the method, and the copy in TCRdb shows in-frame clones only, minus some. The data contain 85,000 to 130,000 clones, approximately 92% of them singletons. This chain connects TRBV5-4 to TRBJ1-2; TRBD1 might be the D (6 bases). The source material was peripheral blood, sampled in the second trimester of pregnancy. The TCR sequence derives from a female donor with multiple sclerosis, enrolled in a pregnancy study. The CDR3 DNA is TGTGCCAGCAGCTTAAAGGGGGTCTCGCCGGGCTACACCTTC. Translated, it gives CASSLKGVSPGYTF.